This record covers a single T cell receptor (beta chain). Its target is not known. The CDR3 contains 20 residues. With 1 base removed from V and 3 bases from J, the gap between germline ends came to 23 bases. The germline V gene has CDR1 SGHRS and CDR2 YFSETQ. The data derive from a study of T cells in narcolepsy. Profiling relied on immunoSEQ multiplex PCR, and the TCRdb table lists in-frame clones only, not all of them. The sample consists of about 40,000 clones, approximately 88% of them appearing once. General study points: Comparing one patient's CSF and blood CD4+ clonotypes highlighted HCRT- and TRIB2-specific autoreactive clonotypes.

This receptor was obtained from a human donor with narcolepsy. Material for sequencing was CD45RA- memory CD4+ T cells from PBMCs. This sequence joins TRBV5-1 and TRBJ2-6, with D hard to call. The CDR3 here is CASSLSSRAAGVGGANVLTF. CDR3 coding DNA: TGCGCCAGCAGCTTGAGTTCACGGGCTGCTGGGGTCGGTGGGGCCAACGTCCTGACTTTC.